The 24 T cell receptor beta chains below were found in one sample sequenced in a study of early stage breast cancer tumors (dated by TCRdb to 2015 to 2018). The method was the immunoSEQ multiplex PCR assay. TCRdb took this table from immuneACCESS and kept in-frame rearrangements with V and J called. Such tables lack part of the clones; where checked against another copy, unresolved V genes explain under half of the gap, and the rest is unexplained. Present in this sample are just over 70,000 clones, 65% to 80% of which were seen just once. Around 3.4% of the sample rests with the top ten. The specimen was blood. These receptors were obtained from a person aged 55 to 75 with breast cancer.

This chain links TRBV6-6 with TRBJ2-2; D remains unclear. CDR1 and CDR2 (germline): MNHNY, SVGAGI (reference sequence). The length of the CDR3 is 16 residues. V was trimmed by 6 bases and J by 6 bases, leaving 20 bases between them. The CDR3: CASSWDGKGNAGELFF. CDR3 sequence (DNA): TGTGCCAGCAGCTGGGATGGGAAGGGAAACGCCGGGGAGCTGTTTTTT.

The chain links TRBV15 to TRBJ2-7; the match to TRBD1 covers 7 bases. CDR1 is LNHNV and CDR2 is YYDKDF in the germline V gene (reference sequence). CDR3 length: 16 amino acids. J was trimmed by 5 bases and V by 1 base; bases with no gene match: 11. CDR3 sequence (DNA): TGTGCCACCAGCAGAGGACTGGACAGGACGAGGAACGAGCAGTACTTC. Translating gives CATSRGLDRTRNEQYF.

This rearrangement joins TRBV6-1 to TRBJ1-4, with D tentatively TRBD1 (6 bases). Trimming removed 8 bases from V and 6 bases from J, with 19 bases in between. CDR3 size: 15 residues. The germline gives CDR1 MNHNS, CDR2 SASEGT. The CDR3 DNA reads TGTGCCAGCGGAGCTCTCAGGGGTTTGGATGAAAAACTGTTTTTT. It specifies CASGALRGLDEKLFF.

The V gene is TRBV28, the J gene TRBJ1-3; D is undetermined. The V end was cut by 7 bases, the J end by 0 bases, with 19 bases between. CDR1 is MDHEN and CDR2 is SYDVKM in the germline V gene. This CDR3 region has 17 residues. The CDR3 nucleotides are TGTGCCAGCAAAAGCGGACTGACCTTTCCCTCTGGAAACACCATATATTTT. Amino acids: CASKSGLTFPSGNTIYF. Filled out from reference TRBV28 and TRBJ1-3, the complete variable domain reads DVKVTQSSRYLVKRTGEKVFLECVQDMDHENMFWYRQDPGLGLRLIYFSYDVKMKEKGDIPEGYSVSREKKERFSLILESASTNQTSMYLCASKSGLTFPSGNTIYFGEGSWLTVV.

The chain recombines TRBV5-4 with TRBJ1-1; 9 nucleotides line up with TRBD1. This CDR3 spans 13 amino acids. Germline V CDR1 and CDR2: SGHNT, YYREEE (reference sequence). V trimming: 2 bases; J trimming: 5 bases; junction bases outside the gene matches: 1. The CDR3 bases are TGTGCCAGCAGCTTCGACAGGGGGACTGAAGCTTTCTTT. Translated, it gives CASSFDRGTEAFF. The entire variable domain, with the rest obtained from reference TRBV5-4 and TRBJ1-1, is as follows: ETGVTQSPTHLIKTRGQQVTLRCSSQSGHNTVSWYQQALGQGPQFIFQYYREEENGRGNFPPRFSGLQFPNYSSELNVNALELDDSALYLCASSFDRGTEAFFGQGTRLTVV.

The rearrangement joins TRBV2 to TRBJ2-1, with 8 bases lining up with TRBD2. This CDR3 is 18 amino acids long. Germline V CDR1 and CDR2: SNHLY, FYNNEI. The junction had 12 bases not matched to a gene; V was cut back by 3 bases and J by 2 bases. DNA of the CDR3: TGTGCCAGCAGTGAGCCACGGAGCGGGGGTTCGCCCTACAATGAGCAGTTCTTC. It codes for CASSEPRSGGSPYNEQFF.

The chain is built from TRBV28 and TRBJ1-1, with TRBD1 matching 7 bases. J was trimmed by 4 bases and V by 8 bases; bases with no gene match: 13. This CDR3 has 15 residues. Germline V gene lookup returns CDR1 MDHEN and CDR2 SYDVKM. CDR3 in DNA: TGTGCCAGCTCGGAGGGGACAGTTCGGGCCACTGAAGCTTTCTTT. Encoded protein: CASSEGTVRATEAFF.

The chain couples TRBV19 to TRBJ1-5; 8 bases align to TRBD1. CDR1 is LNHDA and CDR2 is SQIVND in the germline V gene (reference sequence). V was pared by 5 bases and J by 2 bases, with 11 bases of the junction left unmatched. This CDR3 has 17 amino acids. Here the CDR3 reads CASSATGGGLGNQPQHF. The CDR3 bases are TGTGCCAGTAGTGCCACAGGGGGGGGCCTGGGCAATCAGCCCCAGCATTTT.

The gene calls are TRBV4-1 and TRBJ2-1; D is perhaps TRBD2 (7 bases). CDR3 length: 15 residues. Between the trimmed V and J ends, which lost 7 bases and 8 bases, there was a span of 21 bases. Germline lookup yields CDR1 MGHRA and CDR2 YSYEKL. This chain's CDR3 is CASKSGAGAGDEQFF. The CDR3 DNA sequence: TGCGCCAGCAAATCAGGGGCGGGAGCAGGGGATGAGCAGTTCTTC.

This clone was seen once. V usage is TRBV6-1 and J usage is TRBJ1-1; maybe TRBD1 (5 bases). This CDR3 has 13 residues. V was trimmed by 6 bases and J by 1 base, leaving 9 bases between them. Germline loops: CDR1 MNHNS, CDR2 SASEGT. The CDR3 spells CASRQTANTEAFF. Written as DNA, the CDR3 is TGTGCCAGCAGACAGACAGCGAACACTGAAGCTTTCTTT.

The rearrangement joins TRBV9 to TRBJ2-1; 9 bases align to TRBD2. This CDR3 is 14 amino acids long. The germline V gene encodes CDR1 SGDLS and CDR2 YYNGEE. Germline trimming cut 1 base from V and 5 bases from J; bases unmatched to any gene: 1. The CDR3 nucleotides are TGTGCCAGCAGCGTAATAGCGGGGGACAATGAGCAGTTCTTC. It yields the protein CASSVIAGDNEQFF.

The chain uses TRBV11-2 and TRBJ2-6, with no clear D. This CDR3 spans 17 amino acids. Trimming cost V 0 bases and J 0 bases, with 9 bases left between them. The germline V gene encodes CDR1 SGHAT and CDR2 FQNNGV. CDR3 nucleotides: TGTGCCAGCAGCTTAGAGGCGGTGATCTCTGGGGCCAACGTCCTGACTTTC. This codes for CASSLEAVISGANVLTF.

The chain employs TRBV19 and TRBJ1-5; TRBD1 aligns across 10 bases. Germline V gives CDR1 LNHDA, CDR2 SQIVND (reference sequence). The CDR3 consists of 19 residues. V gave up 0 bases and J gave up 2 bases; unmatched junction bases: 10. CDR3 protein: CASSIDNRQGAFGNQPQHF. The CDR3 nucleotides read TGTGCCAGTAGTATAGATAACCGACAGGGGGCTTTCGGCAATCAGCCCCAGCATTTT.

On this clone: The identical CDR3 is also encoded by other nucleotide sequences in the sample. The chain carries TRBV7-2 and TRBJ1-1; the D is unclear. The CDR3 extends over 14 amino acids. The V end lost 1 base, the J end lost 1 base, and 7 bases lay between the germline ends. The germline gives CDR1 SGHTA, CDR2 FQGNSA. The CDR3 here is CASSLGTANTEAFF. In nucleotides, the CDR3 is TGTGCCAGCAGCTTAGGGACGGCGAACACTGAAGCTTTCTTT. Based on the CDR3 plus reference TRBV7-2 and TRBJ1-1, the full variable domain is GAGVSQSPSNKVTEKGKDVELRCDPISGHTALYWYRQSLGQGLEFLIYFQGNSAPDKSGLPSDRFSAERTGGSVSTLTIQRTQQEDSAVYLCASSLGTANTEAFFGQGTRLTVV.

V usage is TRBV5-1 and J usage is TRBJ1-3; 7 positions match TRBD1. Germline V gives CDR1 SGHRS, CDR2 YFSETQ. This CDR3 contains 14 residues. With 1 base clipped from V and 4 bases from J, the junction kept 2 bases outside the gene matches. Written as DNA, the CDR3 is TGCGCCAGCAGCTTGCGGGACAGCGGAAACACCATATATTTT. This translates into CASSLRDSGNTIYF.

The chain recombines TRBV4-2 with TRBJ2-7; D uncertain. CDR1 is LGHNA, CDR2 YNFKEQ, per germline. The V gene lost 1 base and the J gene lost 2 bases, with 9 bases spanning the gap. The length of the CDR3 is 14 residues. The CDR3 loop is CASSQVGNPYEQYF. CDR3 nucleotides: TGTGCCAGCAGCCAAGTGGGGAACCCCTACGAGCAGTACTTC.

Here the CDR3 DNA reads TGCGCCAGCAGCGTTGGGACTAGCGGGGGGAAGACGCAGTATTTT. Translated, it gives CASSVGTSGGKTQYF. The chain couples TRBV5-1 to TRBJ2-3; 15 bases match TRBD2. Germline V CDR1 and CDR2: SGHRS, YFSETQ. This CDR3 has 15 amino acids. The J segment lost 9 bases and the V segment lost 4 bases, leaving 6 bases of the junction unmatched. Together with reference TRBV5-1 and TRBJ2-3, the CDR3 gives the full variable domain: KAGVTQTPRYLIKTRGQQVTLSCSPISGHRSVSWYQQTPGQGLQFLFEYFSETQRNKGNFPGRFSGRQFSNSRSEMNVSTLELGDSALYLCASSVGTSGGKTQYFGPGTRLTVL.

This chain connects TRBV6-6 to TRBJ1-2, with 8 positions matching TRBD1. This CDR3 spans 15 amino acids. J gave up 4 bases and V 6 bases, and 10 bases lay outside the gene matches. Germline V lookup: CDR1 MNHNY, CDR2 SVGAGI (reference sequence). The chain's CDR3 is CASRSSTGDFYGYTF. CDR3 sequence (DNA): TGTGCCAGCAGAAGTTCGACAGGGGACTTCTATGGCTACACCTTC.

This rearrangement joins TRBV28 to TRBJ2-7; 7 bases match TRBD1. From germline, CDR1 is MDHEN and CDR2 SYDVKM. The length of the CDR3 is 13 residues. The V gene end was trimmed by 5 bases and the J gene end by 2 bases; junction bases not matched to a gene: 3. The CDR3 reads CASSGDSPYEQYF. The CDR3 coding sequence is TGTGCCAGCAGTGGGGACAGTCCCTACGAGCAGTACTTC.

CDR3 coding DNA: TGTGCCAGCAGTGGGACAGGGGACCATCAGCCCCAGCATTTT. Amino acids: CASSGTGDHQPQHF. The chain links TRBV28 to TRBJ1-5; 10 bases line up with TRBD1. Germline assignment: CDR1 MDHEN and CDR2 SYDVKM. V was pared by 5 bases and J by 5 bases, with 3 bases of the junction left unmatched. This CDR3 comprises 14 residues.

V gene TRBV6-1 combines with J gene TRBJ1-1, with D uncertain. Germline CDR1 is MNHNS and CDR2 is SASEGT. The CDR3 covers 15 residues. V lost 2 bases, J lost 0 bases, and 10 bases lay in between. The CDR3 is CASSESRSMNTEAFF. CDR3 nucleotides: TGTGCCAGCAGTGAATCGCGGTCCATGAACACTGAAGCTTTCTTT.

This clone was seen just once. J is TRBJ1-2 and V is TRBV11-2; 10 positions agree with TRBD1. The CDR3 has 14 residues. J was trimmed by 5 bases and V by 3 bases; bases with no gene match: 3. Germline V CDR1 and CDR2: SGHAT, FQNNGV. The CDR3 nucleotides are TGTGCCAGCAGCTTTGGGACAGGGGTTTATGGCTACACCTTC. It encodes CASSFGTGVYGYTF.

V usage is TRBV5-4 and J usage is TRBJ2-5, with D tentatively TRBD1 or TRBD2 (6 bases each). V lost 3 bases, J lost 3 bases, and 21 bases lay in between. CDR1 SGHNT and CDR2 YYREEE come from the germline V gene (reference sequence). The CDR3 has 17 residues. This CDR3 is CASSSSLGAGSKETQYF. Written as DNA, the CDR3 is TGTGCCAGCAGCTCCTCTTTGGGGGCGGGAAGCAAAGAGACCCAGTACTTC.

This clone occurred once. The V call is TRBV21-1, the J call TRBJ2-7; the table's D call of TRBD1 was not tested on the DNA. TRBV21-1 is deemed a pseudogene. CDR3 length equals 12 residues. The CDR3 sequence is CASMVNPHEQYF. The DNA of the CDR3 is TGTGCCAGCATGGTGAACCCACATGAGCAGTACTTC.